These T cell receptor beta chains were read from a single sample in a study of OX40 agonist ivuxolimab in advanced cancers. The assay was immunoSEQ multiplex PCR, and TCRdb's table has in-frame clones only and misses some. The table has some 21,000 clones, 85% to 90% seen once; the top ten hold about 11%. The sequenced sample was CD4+ or CD8+ T cells sorted from blood, obtained in a trial of the OX40 agonist ivuxolimab. Source of these receptors: an adult with an advanced solid tumor such as melanoma, head and neck, liver or kidney cancer. The CDR3 runs from the conserved cysteine through the conserved F or W. A D gene is named only where the DNA matches it firmly. Clone size is not always given. Where it is, it says once, few, many or a class for expanded clones.

j_gene: TRBJ2-1; d_gene: .; abundance: .; v_gene: TRBV7-6; CDR3nt: TGTGCCAGCAGCTTAGCGTGGCCGAACAATGAGCAGTTCTTC; CDR3aa: CASSLAWPNNEQFF
j_gene: TRBJ2-7; d_gene: .; abundance: .; v_gene: TRBV11-2; CDR3nt: TGTGCCAGCAGCTTGACCGGGGACTACGAGCAGTACTTC; CDR3aa: CASSLTGDYEQYF
j_gene: TRBJ2-7; d_gene: .; abundance: .; v_gene: TRBV11-2; CDR3nt: TGTGCCAGCAGCTTCGGGACTCCCTACGAGCAGTACTTC; CDR3aa: CASSFGTPYEQYF
j_gene: TRBJ2-1; d_gene: TRBD2; abundance: .; v_gene: TRBV6-4; CDR3nt: TGTGCCAGCATCAATCGGACTAGCGGGAGCTCCTACAATGAGCAGTTCTTC; CDR3aa: CASINRTSGSSYNEQFF
j_gene: TRBJ2-2; d_gene: .; abundance: .; v_gene: TRBV5-4; CDR3nt: TGTGCCAGCAGGCGCCGGGACCAGGTCCACGGGGAGCTGTTTTTT; CDR3aa: CASRRRDQVHGELFF
j_gene: TRBJ1-2; d_gene: .; abundance: .; v_gene: TRBV5-6; CDR3nt: TGTGCCAGCAGCTTGAAAGCGGTATCTGCTGGCTACACCTTC; CDR3aa: CASSLKAVSAGYTF
j_gene: TRBJ1-1; d_gene: .; abundance: .; v_gene: TRBV25-1; CDR3nt: TGTGCCAGCAGTGAGGAGACACCGATGAACACTGAAGCTTTCTTT; CDR3aa: CASSEETPMNTEAFF
j_gene: TRBJ1-1; d_gene: .; abundance: .; v_gene: TRBV10-2; CDR3nt: TGCGCCAGCAAGGGGGGCACTGAAGCTTTCTTT; CDR3aa: CASKGGTEAFF
j_gene: TRBJ2-7; d_gene: .; abundance: .; v_gene: TRBV9; CDR3nt: TGTGCCAGCAGCCTCAGGGGGGCCTCCTACGAGCAGTACTTC; CDR3aa: CASSLRGASYEQYF
j_gene: TRBJ1-3; d_gene: TRBD1; abundance: .; v_gene: TRBV11-2; CDR3nt: TGTGCCAGCAGCTTTTACGACAGGGGTTCTGGAAACACCATATATTTT; CDR3aa: CASSFYDRGSGNTIYF
j_gene: TRBJ2-3; d_gene: .; abundance: .; v_gene: TRBV29-1; CDR3nt: TGCAGCGGCGCCCTAGGGTACACAGATACGCAGTATTTT; CDR3aa: CSGALGYTDTQYF
j_gene: TRBJ2-7; d_gene: .; abundance: .; v_gene: TRBV20-1; CDR3nt: TGCAGTGCCGAGGACACCTACGAGCAGTACTTC; CDR3aa: CSAEDTYEQYF
j_gene: TRBJ1-1; d_gene: .; abundance: once; v_gene: TRBV6-5; CDR3nt: TGTGCCAGCAGTTACGGGGCAGGCACTGAAGCTTTCTTT; CDR3aa: CASSYGAGTEAFF
j_gene: TRBJ1-2; d_gene: TRBD1; abundance: .; v_gene: TRBV4-1; CDR3nt: TGCGCCAGCAGCCAGGCCCGGAGGGACAGCCGCTATGGCTACACCTTC; CDR3aa: CASSQARRDSRYGYTF
j_gene: TRBJ2-1; d_gene: TRBD2; abundance: medium-sized; v_gene: TRBV7-2; CDR3nt: TGTGCCAGCAGATTTACTAGCGGGAGTAGGGATGAGCAGTTCTTC; CDR3aa: CASRFTSGSRDEQFF
j_gene: TRBJ2-7; d_gene: .; abundance: once; v_gene: TRBV7-9; CDR3nt: TGTGCCAGCAGCTTAGGGCTGGACGAGCAGTACTTC; CDR3aa: CASSLGLDEQYF
j_gene: TRBJ1-3; d_gene: .; abundance: few; v_gene: TRBV7-9; CDR3nt: TGTGCCACCGTAAGTGGCTCTGGAAACACCATATATTTT; CDR3aa: CATVSGSGNTIYF
j_gene: TRBJ1-4; d_gene: .; abundance: .; v_gene: TRBV9; CDR3nt: TGTGCCAGCAGCGTAGGAGGAGGGTCTTATGAAAAACTGTTTTTT; CDR3aa: CASSVGGGSYEKLFF
j_gene: TRBJ2-3; d_gene: TRBD2; abundance: .; v_gene: TRBV5-1; CDR3nt: TGCGCCAGCAGCTTGCGGGGGGTCCGCACAGATACGCAGTATTTT; CDR3aa: CASSLRGVRTDTQYF
j_gene: TRBJ1-1; d_gene: .; abundance: .; v_gene: TRBV5-6; CDR3nt: TGTGCCAGCAGCTTGGTCACAGGGATCATGAACACTGAAGCTTTCTTT; CDR3aa: CASSLVTGIMNTEAFF
j_gene: TRBJ2-7; d_gene: .; abundance: once; v_gene: TRBV14; CDR3nt: TGTGCCAGCAGCCAAGATTCTGACCATCAGCCTTACGAGCAGTACTTC; CDR3aa: CASSQDSDHQPYEQYF
j_gene: TRBJ2-7; d_gene: .; abundance: .; v_gene: TRBV7-9; CDR3nt: TGTGCCAGCAGCGGGCAGGGGTACGAGCAGTACTTC; CDR3aa: CASSGQGYEQYF
j_gene: TRBJ2-7; d_gene: .; abundance: .; v_gene: TRBV11-2; CDR3nt: TGTGCCAGCAGCCTCGGACAGACCTACGAGCAGTACTTC; CDR3aa: CASSLGQTYEQYF
j_gene: TRBJ2-5; d_gene: .; abundance: .; v_gene: TRBV9; CDR3nt: TGTGCCAGCAGCGTAGAAGGGGGTGTGGAGACCCAGTACTTC; CDR3aa: CASSVEGGVETQYF